Below are 22 T cell receptor beta chains sequenced from a single sample in a study of T cells in Graves' hyperthyroidism and ophthalmopathy. TCR beta CDR3 sequences were amplified from RNA transcripts. An initial round of RT-PCR targeting the TCR CDR3 relied on the HTBI primer set. A single record per CDR3 protein comes from TCRdb applying MiXCR to the multiplex PCR reads. The sample carries under 400,000 distinct CDR3 sequences, about 13% recorded once. Material: blood. These receptors were collected from a woman aged 18-29 years with Graves' hyperthyroidism.

This clonotype showed up many times. This sequence joins TRBV6-1 and TRBJ2-3, with a possible D match to TRBD1 (5 bases). Per germline, CDR1 MNHNS and CDR2 SASEGT. The CDR3 is 13 residues long. V dropped 6 bases and J dropped 6 bases, with 13 bases sitting between them. The CDR3 region is CASRNRPSDTQYF. The CDR3 DNA follows: TGTGCCAGCAGGAACAGGCCCTCGGATACGCAGTATTTT.

Turning to this clonotype: This could be a read error, since a much larger clone is one nucleotide away. The chain is built from TRBV6-2 or TRBV6-3 and TRBJ2-7; no reliable D call. CDR3 size: 11 residues. The germline V gene has CDR1 MNHEY and CDR2 SVGEGT. CDR3 sequence (DNA): TGTACCACAGAAGTTTTAGGCGAGCAGTACTTC. The encoded protein is CTTEVLGEQYF.

This clonotype was detected ten times or more. The J gene is TRBJ2-1, the V gene TRBV7-2; no reliable D call. This CDR3 comprises 13 residues. Trimming took 3 bases from V and 5 from J, leaving 8 bases between them. From germline, CDR1 is SGHTA and CDR2 FQGNSA. This CDR3 is CASSLPIHNEQFF. For the CDR3, the DNA is TGTGCCAGCAGCTTGCCCATACACAATGAGCAGTTCTTC. Variable domain in full (rest from reference TRBV7-2 and TRBJ2-1): GAGVSQSPSNKVTEKGKDVELRCDPISGHTALYWYRQSLGQGLEFLIYFQGNSAPDKSGLPSDRFSAERTGGSVSTLTIQRTQQEDSAVYLCASSLPIHNEQFFGPGTRLTVL.

This clonotype was detected many times. The rearrangement links TRBV27 to TRBJ2-1, with D tentatively TRBD2 (6 bases). Trimming pared 0 bases from V and 7 bases from J, leaving 10 bases between. CDR1 MNHEY and CDR2 SMNVEV come from the germline V gene (reference sequence). The CDR3 is made up of 14 amino acids. DNA of the CDR3: TGTGCCAGCAGTTTATCGGGGACTTCGAATGAGCAGTTCTTC. Amino acids: CASSLSGTSNEQFF.

There are many counts of this clonotype. This sequence joins TRBV6-5 and TRBJ1-4; 7 positions match TRBD1. The ends lost 0 bases at V and 2 bases at J; junction bases unmatched: 9. CDR1 and CDR2 (germline): MNHEY, SVGAGI. The CDR3 runs to 18 residues. CDR3 amino acids: CASSYSGQLYPTNEKLFF. CDR3 in DNA: TGTGCCAGCAGTTACTCGGGACAGCTGTATCCGACTAATGAAAAACTGTTTTTT.

This clonotype was observed a few times. This rearrangement joins TRBV4-3 to TRBJ2-3; D is possibly TRBD2 (5 bases). Germline V CDR1 and CDR2: LGHNA, YSLEER. The CDR3 runs 18 residues. V was cut by 0 bases and J by 3 bases, with 19 bases left in between. The CDR3 DNA is TGCGCCAGCAGCCAAGAACCGATGGGAACTAGTCCGACAGATACGCAGTATTTT. Translation gives CASSQEPMGTSPTDTQYF.

In its sample, this clonotype was seen many times. This chain connects TRBV14 to TRBJ1-1, with D perhaps matching TRBD1 (5 bases). Germline CDR1 reads SGHDN; CDR2 reads FVKESK. The CDR3 contains 15 residues. V was trimmed by 1 base and J by 5 bases, leaving 14 bases between them. This CDR3 is CASSQAGRKGTEAFF. CDR3 nucleotides: TGTGCCAGCAGCCAAGCAGGTCGGAAGGGGACTGAAGCTTTCTTT.

This clonotype was counted many times. V and J are TRBV5-6 and TRBJ2-7; no firm D call. V lost 3 bases and J 2 bases, leaving 9 bases between the germline ends. The germline V gene encodes CDR1 SGHDT and CDR2 YYEEEE. The CDR3 consists of 13 residues. In DNA, the CDR3 is TGTGCCAGCAGCTCCCTTGGAACCTACGAGCAGTACTTC. Its translation is CASSSLGTYEQYF. The whole variable domain, remainder taken from reference TRBV5-6 and TRBJ2-7, is DAGVTQSPTHLIKTRGQQVTLRCSPKSGHDTVSWYQQALGQGPQFIFQYYEEEERQRGNFPDRFSGHQFPNYSSELNVNALLLGDSALYLCASSSLGTYEQYFGPGTRLTVT.

The table lists this clonotype with many counts. This sequence joins TRBV20-1 and TRBJ2-4; tentatively, D is TRBD2 (5 bases). V lost 1 base to trimming and J lost 1 base, with 11 bases between them. The CDR3 spans 15 residues. Germline V gives CDR1 DFQATT, CDR2 SNEGSKA (reference sequence). In nucleotides, the CDR3 is TGCAGTGCTAGAGTTTTGCCGGGGGCCAAAAACATTCAGTACTTC. Its protein is CSARVLPGAKNIQYF.

This clonotype was seen many times. The chain couples TRBV28 to TRBJ1-2; 9 bases align to TRBD1. Germline V gene lookup returns CDR1 MDHEN and CDR2 SYDVKM. Trimming cost V 10 bases and J 8 bases; bases outside gene matches: 20. The CDR3 consists of 16 residues. This chain's CDR3 is CATTSPTRDRVGGYTF. The CDR3 region has the DNA TGTGCCACCACCTCCCCGACCCGGGACAGGGTGGGCGGCTACACCTTC.

This clonotype was seen many times. V is TRBV7-2 and J is TRBJ2-1; tentatively, D is TRBD1 or TRBD2 (6 bases each). Trimming cost V 4 bases and J 9 bases, with 16 bases left between them. Germline lookup yields CDR1 SGHTA and CDR2 FQGNSA. The CDR3 runs to 14 residues. The CDR3 loop reads CASSSHDGGGEQFF. The CDR3 nucleotides are TGTGCCAGCAGCTCTCACGACGGAGGGGGTGAGCAGTTCTTC.

This clonotype occurred a few times. The chain uses TRBV11-2 and TRBJ2-7; D not resolved. Trimming left V 2 bases short and J 3 bases short, with 11 bases between. The germline V gene encodes CDR1 SGHAT and CDR2 FQNNGV. The CDR3 consists of 14 residues. Written as DNA, the CDR3 is TGTGCCAGCAGCTTAAGGCAGGACGGCTACGAGCAGTACTTC. It codes for CASSLRQDGYEQYF.

This clonotype occurred many times. V and J are TRBV5-1 and TRBJ2-7; 12 bases are a match to TRBD2. CDR1 SGHRS and CDR2 YFSETQ come from the germline V gene. The CDR3 has 14 residues. V gave up 5 bases and J gave up 5 bases; unmatched junction bases: 5. The DNA of the CDR3 is TGCGCCAGCAGACCTAGCGGGGGGGTCGACGAGCAGTACTTC. Encoded protein: CASRPSGGVDEQYF.

This clonotype was detected many times. This chain links TRBV7-9 with TRBJ2-1; the match to TRBD2 covers 10 bases. V lost 6 bases to trimming and J lost 5 bases; unmatched junction nucleotides: 4. There are 14 residues in the CDR3. Per the germline V gene, CDR1 is SEHNR and CDR2 is FQNEAQ (reference sequence). Here the CDR3 DNA reads TGTGCCAGCAGAAAACTAGCGGGGCACAATGAGCAGTTCTTC. Amino acid sequence: CASRKLAGHNEQFF.

This clonotype came up many times. The chain is built from TRBV20-1 and TRBJ2-3; the match to TRBD2 covers 8 bases. The CDR3 has 15 amino acids. CDR1 DFQATT and CDR2 SNEGSKA come from the germline V gene (reference sequence). The J segment lost 2 bases and the V segment lost 5 bases, leaving 9 bases of the junction unmatched. CDR3 loop: CSASLGTSITDTQYF. The CDR3 DNA reads as TGCAGTGCTTCCCTAGGGACTAGTATCACAGATACGCAGTATTTT.

This clonotype was picked up many times. The V gene is TRBV5-5, the J gene TRBJ1-5; a possible D gene is TRBD1 (5 bases). CDR1 is SGHKS and CDR2 is YYEKEE in the germline V gene (reference sequence). This CDR3 has 17 amino acids. Trimming cost V 0 bases and J 3 bases, with 16 bases left between them. The CDR3 protein is CASSLEWAWGNNQPQHF. The CDR3 bases are TGTGCCAGCAGCTTGGAATGGGCCTGGGGGAACAATCAGCCCCAGCATTTT.

In this sample, this clonotype turned up a few times. The genes are TRBV27 and TRBJ1-5; 8 positions match TRBD1. CDR1 is MNHEY, CDR2 SMNVEV, per germline (reference sequence). The CDR3 is made up of 16 amino acids. J was trimmed by 3 bases and V by 5 bases; bases with no gene match: 9. CDR3 in DNA: TGTGCCAGCAGTGACCCTGGACAGGGCCACAATCAGCCCCAGCATTTT. This gives the protein CASSDPGQGHNQPQHF.

The table lists this clonotype with many counts. This chain connects TRBV28 to TRBJ2-7; no clear D. The germline gives CDR1 MDHEN, CDR2 SYDVKM. There are 12 residues in the CDR3. Trimming left V 2 bases short and J 6 bases short, with 8 bases between. CDR3 bases: TGTGCCAGCAGTTTAAGATGGCTCGAGCAGTACTTC. Its protein is CASSLRWLEQYF.

This clonotype has at least ten counts. The chain uses TRBV18 and TRBJ2-2; TRBD2 might be the D (5 bases). CDR1 KGHSH and CDR2 LQKENI come from the germline V gene. This CDR3 is 14 amino acids long. The V gene lost 6 bases and the J gene lost 2 bases, with 10 bases spanning the gap. As DNA, the CDR3 is TGTGCCAGCTCGCGGGCAGCTAACACCGGGGAGCTGTTTTTT. As protein: CASSRAANTGELFF.

This clonotype showed up many times. V and J are TRBV28 and TRBJ1-4, with 8 bases matching TRBD1. Germline-derived CDR1 and CDR2 are MDHEN and SYDVKM. V shed 6 bases, J shed 2 bases, and the junction held 8 bases outside the gene matches. CDR3 size: 16 residues. CDR3 protein: CASSRSGGATNEKLFF. CDR3 nucleotides: TGTGCCAGCAGCCGTTCAGGGGGCGCGACTAATGAAAAACTGTTTTTT. The full variable domain, with the rest looked up from reference TRBV28 and TRBJ1-4, is DVKVTQSSRYLVKRTGEKVFLECVQDMDHENMFWYRQDPGLGLRLIYFSYDVKMKEKGDIPEGYSVSREKKERFSLILESASTNQTSMYLCASSRSGGATNEKLFFGSGTQLSVL.

The V call is TRBV2, the J call TRBJ2-2; D is undetermined. This CDR3 has 12 residues. Trimming cost V 7 bases and J 5 bases, with 8 bases left between them. Germline CDR1 and CDR2: SNHLY and FYNNEI. Here the CDR3 DNA reads TGTGCCAGCACCCCCGAGACCGGGGAGCTGTTTTTT. This gives the protein CASTPETGELFF.

This clonotype was detected ten times or more. This rearrangement joins TRBV3-1 to TRBJ2-4; tentatively, D is TRBD2 (6 bases). V was trimmed by 1 base and J by 8 bases, leaving 15 bases between them. The CDR3 is 15 amino acids. CDR1 is LGHDT, CDR2 YNNKEL, per germline (reference sequence). The CDR3 loop is CASSQGLGGWDIQYF. In DNA, the CDR3 is TGTGCCAGCAGCCAAGGTTTGGGGGGTTGGGACATTCAGTACTTC.